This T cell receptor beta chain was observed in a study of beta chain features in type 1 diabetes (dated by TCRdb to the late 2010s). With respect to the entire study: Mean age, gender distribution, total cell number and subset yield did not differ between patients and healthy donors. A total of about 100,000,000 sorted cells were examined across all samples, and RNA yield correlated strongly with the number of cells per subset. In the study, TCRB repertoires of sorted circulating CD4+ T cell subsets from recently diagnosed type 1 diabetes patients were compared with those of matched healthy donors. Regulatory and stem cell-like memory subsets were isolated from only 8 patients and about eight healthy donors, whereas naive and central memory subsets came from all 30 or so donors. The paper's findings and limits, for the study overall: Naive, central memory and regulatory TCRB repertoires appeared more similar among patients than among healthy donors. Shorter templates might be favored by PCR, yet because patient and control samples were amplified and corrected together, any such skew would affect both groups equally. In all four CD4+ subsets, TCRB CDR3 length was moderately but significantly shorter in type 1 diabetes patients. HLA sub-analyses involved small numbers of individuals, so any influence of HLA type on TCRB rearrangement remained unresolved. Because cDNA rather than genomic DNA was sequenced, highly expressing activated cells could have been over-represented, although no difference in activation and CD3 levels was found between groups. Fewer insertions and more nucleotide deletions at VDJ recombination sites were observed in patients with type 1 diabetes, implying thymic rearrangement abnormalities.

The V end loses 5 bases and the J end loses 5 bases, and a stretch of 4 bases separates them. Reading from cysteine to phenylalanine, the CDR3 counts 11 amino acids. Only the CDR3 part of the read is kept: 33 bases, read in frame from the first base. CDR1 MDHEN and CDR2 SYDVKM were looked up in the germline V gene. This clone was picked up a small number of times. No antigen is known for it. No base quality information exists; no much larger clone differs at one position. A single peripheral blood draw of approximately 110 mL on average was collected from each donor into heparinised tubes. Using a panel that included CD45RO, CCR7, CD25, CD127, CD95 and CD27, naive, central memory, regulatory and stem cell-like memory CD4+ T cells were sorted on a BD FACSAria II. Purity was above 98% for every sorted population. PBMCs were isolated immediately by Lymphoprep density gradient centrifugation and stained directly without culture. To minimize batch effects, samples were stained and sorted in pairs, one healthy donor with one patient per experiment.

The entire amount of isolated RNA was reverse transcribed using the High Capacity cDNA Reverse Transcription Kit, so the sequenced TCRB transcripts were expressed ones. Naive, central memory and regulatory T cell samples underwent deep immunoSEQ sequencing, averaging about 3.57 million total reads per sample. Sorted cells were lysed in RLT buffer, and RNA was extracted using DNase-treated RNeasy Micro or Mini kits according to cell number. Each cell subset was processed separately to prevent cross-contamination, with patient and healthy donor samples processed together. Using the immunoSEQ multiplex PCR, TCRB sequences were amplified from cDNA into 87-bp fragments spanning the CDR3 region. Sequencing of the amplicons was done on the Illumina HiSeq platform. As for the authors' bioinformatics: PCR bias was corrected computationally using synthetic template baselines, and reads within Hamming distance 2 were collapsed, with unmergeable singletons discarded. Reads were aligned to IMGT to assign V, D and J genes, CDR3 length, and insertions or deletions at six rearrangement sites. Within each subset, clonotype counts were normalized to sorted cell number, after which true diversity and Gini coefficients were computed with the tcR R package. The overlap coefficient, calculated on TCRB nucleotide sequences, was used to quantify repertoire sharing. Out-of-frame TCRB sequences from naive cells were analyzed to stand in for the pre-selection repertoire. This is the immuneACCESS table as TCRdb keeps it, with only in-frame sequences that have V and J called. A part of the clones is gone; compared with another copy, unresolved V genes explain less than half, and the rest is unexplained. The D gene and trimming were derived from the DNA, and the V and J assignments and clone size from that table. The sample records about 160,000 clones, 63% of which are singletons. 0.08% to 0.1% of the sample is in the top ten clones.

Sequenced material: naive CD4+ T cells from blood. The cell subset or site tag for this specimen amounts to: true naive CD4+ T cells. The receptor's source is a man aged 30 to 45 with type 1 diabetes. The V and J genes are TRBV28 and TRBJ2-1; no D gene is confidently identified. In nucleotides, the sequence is TGTGCCAGCAGTACCAACAATGAGCAGTTCTTC. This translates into CASSTNNEQFF.